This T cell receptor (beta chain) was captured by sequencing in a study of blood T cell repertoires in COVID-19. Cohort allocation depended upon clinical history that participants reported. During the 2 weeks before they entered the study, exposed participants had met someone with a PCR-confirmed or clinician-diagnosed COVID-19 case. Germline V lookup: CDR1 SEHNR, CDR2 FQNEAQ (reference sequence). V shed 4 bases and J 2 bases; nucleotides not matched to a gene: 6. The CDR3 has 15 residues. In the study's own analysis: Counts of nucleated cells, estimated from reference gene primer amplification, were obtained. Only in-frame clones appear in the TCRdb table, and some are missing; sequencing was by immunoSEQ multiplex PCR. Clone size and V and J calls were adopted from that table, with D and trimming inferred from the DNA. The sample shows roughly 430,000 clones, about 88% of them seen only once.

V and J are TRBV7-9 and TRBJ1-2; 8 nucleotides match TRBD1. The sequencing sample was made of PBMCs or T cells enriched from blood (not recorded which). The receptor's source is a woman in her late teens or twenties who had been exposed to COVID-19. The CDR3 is CASSSPDRENYGYTF. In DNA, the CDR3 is TGTGCCAGCAGCTCACCGGACAGGGAGAACTATGGCTACACCTTC.